The source of this T cell receptor (beta chain) is a study of blood T cells in healthy people across ages. Whole-study results and caveats: Since the PBMCs were unsorted, naive and antigen-experienced cells could not be conclusively compared.

This clonotype was recorded many times. The antigen remains unidentified. A second PCR, run for roughly 7 to 12 cycles, used a sample-barcoded 5' primer plus a J-beta primer mix. Carrying 12 random nucleotides, a template-switch adaptor labeled each individual cDNA molecule. From each sample, at least 3 million paired-end reads containing CDR3 were obtained. TCRdb analysed the 5' RACE reads with MiXCR anew, one entry per CDR3 protein. The sample comprises hundreds of thousands of distinct CDR3 sequences, approximately 30% of which are singletons, and 15% to 18% rests with the top ten. Germline CDR1 and CDR2: MNHEY and SMNVEV (reference sequence). V trimming: 9 bases; J trimming: 6 bases; junction bases outside the gene matches: 15. This CDR3 contains 15 residues.

This receptor was identified in a woman over 75 in good health. Specimen: blood. The chain recombines TRBV27 with TRBJ1-2; 8 positions agree with TRBD1. The CDR3 is CASMSESRGQDGYTF. CDR3 sequence (DNA): TGTGCCAGTATGTCGGAATCCAGGGGGCAGGATGGCTACACCTTC.